Following are 2 T cell receptor beta chains from one sample sequenced in a study of T cells in narcolepsy. The assay was immunoSEQ multiplex PCR, and TCRdb's table has in-frame clones only and misses some. The table includes tens of thousands of clones, less than 90% detected once. Sequenced sample: CD45RA- memory CD4+ T cells from PBMCs. All receptors derive from a human donor with narcolepsy.

The J gene is TRBJ2-4, the V gene TRBV2; D gene uncertain. The CDR3 runs to 14 residues. V lost 8 bases to trimming and J lost 2 bases, with 13 bases between them. CDR1 is SNHLY, CDR2 FYNNEI, per germline. For the CDR3, the DNA is TGTGCCAGCGCCTTCCCGAACTCCAAAAACATTCAGTACTTC. Amino acid sequence: CASAFPNSKNIQYF. Full variable domain (remainder filled in from reference TRBV2 and TRBJ2-4): EPEVTQTPSHQVTQMGQEVILRCVPISNHLYFYWYRQILGQKVEFLVSFYNNEISEKSEIFDDQFSVERPDGSNFTLKIRSTKLEDSAMYFCASAFPNSKNIQYFGAGTRLSVL.

The chain recombines TRBV19 with TRBJ1-6; no clear D. From germline, CDR1 is LNHDA and CDR2 SQIVND (reference sequence). The V gene lost 7 bases and the J gene lost 7 bases, with 11 bases spanning the gap. The CDR3 has 13 amino acids. CDR3 protein: CASTQSGNSPLHF. CDR3 nucleotides: TGTGCCAGTACCCAATCGGGCAATTCACCCCTCCACTTT.